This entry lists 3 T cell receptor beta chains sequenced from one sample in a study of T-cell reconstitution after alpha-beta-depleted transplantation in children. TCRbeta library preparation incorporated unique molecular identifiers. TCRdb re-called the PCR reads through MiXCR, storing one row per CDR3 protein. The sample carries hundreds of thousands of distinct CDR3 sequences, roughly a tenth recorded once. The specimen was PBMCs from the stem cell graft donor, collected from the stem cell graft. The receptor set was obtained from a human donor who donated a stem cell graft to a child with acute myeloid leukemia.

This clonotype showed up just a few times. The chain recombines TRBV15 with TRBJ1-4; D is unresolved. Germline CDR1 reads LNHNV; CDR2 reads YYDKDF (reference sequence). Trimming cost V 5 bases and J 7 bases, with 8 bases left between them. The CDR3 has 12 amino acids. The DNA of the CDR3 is TGTGCCACCAGCGCGCCCGCTGAAAAACTGTTTTTT. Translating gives CATSAPAEKLFF.

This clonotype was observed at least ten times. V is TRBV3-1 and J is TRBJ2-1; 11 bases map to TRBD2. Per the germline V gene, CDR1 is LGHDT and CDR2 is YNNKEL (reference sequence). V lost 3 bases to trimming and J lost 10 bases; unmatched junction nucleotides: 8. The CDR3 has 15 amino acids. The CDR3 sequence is CASSHQTSGTGEQFF. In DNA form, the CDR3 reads TGTGCCAGCAGCCACCAGACTAGCGGGACTGGAGAGCAGTTCTTC.

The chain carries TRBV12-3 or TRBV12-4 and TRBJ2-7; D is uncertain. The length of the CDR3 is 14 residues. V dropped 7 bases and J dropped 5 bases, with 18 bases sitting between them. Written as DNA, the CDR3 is TGTGCCAGCACCAAAGGTCTTCAGGCTAACGAGCAGTACTTC. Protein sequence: CASTKGLQANEQYF.